This T cell receptor beta chain was identified in a study of radiation and T cells in renal cell carcinoma. Whole-study context: Nephrectomy followed 15 Gy stereotactic body radiation by 4 weeks. General study points: Without pretreatment biopsies, baseline tumor clonotype presence was undetermined.

TCRdb keeps only in-frame clones here, not all; method: immunoSEQ multiplex PCR. Here the sample spans 110,000 to 150,000 clones, approximately 87% being singletons. The CDR3 is 13 amino acids. Germline CDR1 reads SQVTM; CDR2 reads ANQGSEA. V was trimmed by 6 bases and J by 5 bases, leaving 16 bases between them. As to time point: baseline pretreatment blood. Treatment defined: 15 Gy SBRT to primary tumor, nephrectomy 4 weeks later. This clone was seen a few times. Its antigen is not known. Source: blood, taken from a patient whose treatment included radiotherapy and nephrectomy. This sequence was found in a woman aged 45-60 years with renal cell carcinoma. V and J are TRBV29-1 and TRBJ1-1; D not certain. This chain's CDR3 is CSVAPGGGTEAFF. CDR3 DNA: TGCAGCGTCGCTCCGGGTGGAGGGACTGAAGCTTTCTTT. The whole variable domain, remainder taken from reference TRBV29-1 and TRBJ1-1, is SAVISQKPSRDICQRGTSLTIQCQVDSQVTMMFWYRQQPGQSLTLIATANQGSEATYESGFVIDKFPISRPNLTFSTLTVSNMSPEDSSIYLCSVAPGGGTEAFFGQGTRLTVV.